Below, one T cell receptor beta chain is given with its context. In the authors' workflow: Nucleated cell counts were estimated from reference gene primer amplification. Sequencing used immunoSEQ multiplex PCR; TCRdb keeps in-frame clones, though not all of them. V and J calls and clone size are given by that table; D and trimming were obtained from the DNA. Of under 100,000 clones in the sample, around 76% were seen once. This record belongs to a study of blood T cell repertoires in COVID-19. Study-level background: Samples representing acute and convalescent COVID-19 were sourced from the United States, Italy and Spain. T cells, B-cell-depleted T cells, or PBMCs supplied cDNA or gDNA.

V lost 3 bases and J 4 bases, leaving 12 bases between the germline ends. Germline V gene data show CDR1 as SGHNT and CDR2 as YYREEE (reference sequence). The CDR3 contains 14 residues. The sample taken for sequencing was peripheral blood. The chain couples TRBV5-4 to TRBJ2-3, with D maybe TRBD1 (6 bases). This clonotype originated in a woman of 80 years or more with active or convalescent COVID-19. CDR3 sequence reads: CASSSVGGADTQYF. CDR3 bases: TGTGCCAGCAGCTCCGTAGGGGGAGCAGATACGCAGTATTTT.